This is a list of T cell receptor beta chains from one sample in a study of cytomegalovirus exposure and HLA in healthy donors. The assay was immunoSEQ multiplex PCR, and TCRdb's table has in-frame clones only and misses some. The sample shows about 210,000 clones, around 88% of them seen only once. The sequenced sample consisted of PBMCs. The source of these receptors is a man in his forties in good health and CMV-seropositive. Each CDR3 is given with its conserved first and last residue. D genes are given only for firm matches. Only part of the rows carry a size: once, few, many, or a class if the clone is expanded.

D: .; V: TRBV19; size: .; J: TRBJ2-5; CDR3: CASSIGGGRSETQYF; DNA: TGTGCCAGTAGTATCGGGGGAGGCAGGTCGGAGACCCAGTACTTC
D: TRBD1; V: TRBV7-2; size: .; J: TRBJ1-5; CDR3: CASSPGTGYSNQPQHF; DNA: TGTGCCAGCAGCCCAGGGACAGGCTATAGCAATCAGCCCCAGCATTTT
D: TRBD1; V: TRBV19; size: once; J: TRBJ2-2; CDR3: CASTPTTGGSGELFF; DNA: TGTGCCAGTACCCCGACGACAGGGGGCTCCGGGGAGCTGTTTTTT
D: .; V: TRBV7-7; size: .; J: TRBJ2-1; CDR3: CASSSRFDNEQFF; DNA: TGTGCCAGCAGCTCCAGATTCGACAATGAGCAGTTCTTC
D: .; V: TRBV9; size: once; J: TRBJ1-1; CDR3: CASSPGPTGTEAFF; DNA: TGTGCCAGCAGCCCCGGGCCCACGGGGACTGAAGCTTTCTTT
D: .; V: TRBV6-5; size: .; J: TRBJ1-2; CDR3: CASSPVEGWHGYTF; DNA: TGTGCCAGCAGTCCCGTGGAGGGATGGCATGGCTACACCTTC
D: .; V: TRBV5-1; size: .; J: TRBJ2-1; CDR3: CASSPDSSSYNEQFF; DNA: TGCGCCAGCAGCCCAGACAGCAGCTCCTACAATGAGCAGTTCTTC
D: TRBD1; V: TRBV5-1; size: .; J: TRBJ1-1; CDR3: CASSQGQHTEAFF; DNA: TGCGCCAGCAGCCAGGGACAGCACACTGAAGCTTTCTTT
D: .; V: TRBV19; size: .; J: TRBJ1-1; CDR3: CASTGFKGEAFF; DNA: TGTGCCAGTACAGGGTTTAAGGGTGAAGCTTTCTTT
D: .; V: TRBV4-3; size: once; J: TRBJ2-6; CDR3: CASSQDLGVSGANGLTF; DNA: TGCGCCAGCAGCCAAGATCTAGGGGTCTCTGGGGCCAACGGCCTGACTTTC
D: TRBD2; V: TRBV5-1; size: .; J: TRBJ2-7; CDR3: CASSLEAGGFYEQYF; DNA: TGCGCCAGCAGCTTGGAGGCGGGAGGGTTCTACGAGCAGTACTTC
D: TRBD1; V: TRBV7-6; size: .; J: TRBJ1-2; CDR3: CASSLGQGGGYTF; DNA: TGTGCCAGCAGCTTAGGACAGGGCGGCGGCTACACCTTC
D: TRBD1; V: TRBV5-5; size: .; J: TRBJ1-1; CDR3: CASSRTGGAGTEAFF; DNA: TGTGCCAGCAGCCGCACAGGGGGCGCGGGCACTGAAGCTTTCTTT
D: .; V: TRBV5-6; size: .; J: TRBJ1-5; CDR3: CASSLRGRYSNQPQHF; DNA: TGTGCCAGCAGCTTGAGAGGGCGATATAGCAATCAGCCCCAGCATTTT
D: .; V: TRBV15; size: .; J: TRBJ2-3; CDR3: CATSIAREFTDTQYF; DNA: TGTGCCACCAGCATTGCGCGGGAATTCACAGATACGCAGTATTTT
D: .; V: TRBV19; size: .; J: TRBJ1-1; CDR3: CASSPRGGDTEAFF; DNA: TGTGCCAGTAGTCCACGGGGGGGAGACACTGAAGCTTTCTTT
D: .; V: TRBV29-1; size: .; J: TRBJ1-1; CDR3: CSVGGMGNTEAFF; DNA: TGCAGCGTCGGCGGGATGGGGAACACTGAAGCTTTCTTT
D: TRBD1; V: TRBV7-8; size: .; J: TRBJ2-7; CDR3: CASSPRQGNDEQYF; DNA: TGTGCCAGCAGCCCCCGACAGGGGAATGACGAGCAGTACTTC
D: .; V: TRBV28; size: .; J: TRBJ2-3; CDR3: CASRKGTSTDTQYF; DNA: TGTGCCAGCAGGAAAGGGACAAGCACAGATACGCAGTATTTT